This paragraph reports one T cell receptor beta chain. This specimen comes from a study of OX40 agonist ivuxolimab in advanced cancers. Sequenced by immunoSEQ multiplex PCR; TCRdb stores in-frame clones only, minus some. The repertoire holds roughly 56,000 clones, with roughly 81% as singletons. Germline V CDR1 and CDR2: SNHLY, FYNNEI. Losses at the gene ends were 8 bases for V and 5 bases for J; bases not matched to a gene: 9. CDR3 length: 14 residues. Sequences were derived from CD4+ or CD8+ T cells sorted from blood, sampled in a trial of the OX40 agonist ivuxolimab. This chain links TRBV2 with TRBJ2-5; 9 bases align to TRBD1. This sequence originates from an adult with an advanced solid tumor such as melanoma, head and neck, liver or kidney cancer. In DNA form, the CDR3 reads TGTGCCAGCCCTTGGGACAGGGAGGGCGAGACCCAGTACTTC. As protein: CASPWDREGETQYF.